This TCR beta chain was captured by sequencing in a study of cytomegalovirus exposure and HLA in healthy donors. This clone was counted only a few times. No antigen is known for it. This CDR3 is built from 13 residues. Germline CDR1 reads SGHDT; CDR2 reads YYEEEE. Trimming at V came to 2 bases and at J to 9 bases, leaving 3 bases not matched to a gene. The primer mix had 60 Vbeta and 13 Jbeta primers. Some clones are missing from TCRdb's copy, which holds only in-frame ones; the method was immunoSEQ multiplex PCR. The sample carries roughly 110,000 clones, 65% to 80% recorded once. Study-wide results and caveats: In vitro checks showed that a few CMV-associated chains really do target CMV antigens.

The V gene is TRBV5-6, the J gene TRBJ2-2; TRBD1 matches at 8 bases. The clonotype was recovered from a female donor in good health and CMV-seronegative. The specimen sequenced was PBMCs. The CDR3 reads CASSFQGARELFF. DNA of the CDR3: TGTGCCAGCAGCTTCCAGGGGGCGAGGGAGCTGTTTTTT.